This T cell receptor beta chain was obtained from a study of blood T cell repertoires in COVID-19. Study details: Sites in the United States, Italy and Spain provided acute and convalescent COVID-19 samples.

TCRdb's table, derived via immunoSEQ multiplex PCR, lists solely in-frame clones and lacks some. The data contain some 50,000 clones, 77% of them singletons. The V gene's germline CDR1 is SQVTM and CDR2 ANQGSEA. This CDR3 contains 13 residues. Trimming stripped 4 bases from V and 1 base from J, with 10 bases between. The clonotype originates from a human donor with active or convalescent COVID-19. The donor label of this sample is uncertain. The sequencing sample was made of peripheral blood. The chain couples TRBV29-1 to TRBJ1-1; D gene ambiguous. Written as DNA, the CDR3 is TGCAGCGTTGTATATAGCAAGAACACTGAAGCTTTCTTT. Amino acids: CSVVYSKNTEAFF. Complete variable domain (other parts from reference TRBV29-1 and TRBJ1-1): SAVISQKPSRDICQRGTSLTIQCQVDSQVTMMFWYRQQPGQSLTLIATANQGSEATYESGFVIDKFPISRPNLTFSTLTVSNMSPEDSSIYLCSVVYSKNTEAFFGQGTRLTVV.